One and the same sample provided the 18 T cell receptor beta chains below, sequenced in a study of T cell responses to AZD1222 COVID-19 vaccine. The method was immunoSEQ multiplex PCR; TCRdb's version includes in-frame clones alone and lacks a portion of them. The data contain tens of thousands of clones, around 85% of them singletons. The sequenced sample was peripheral blood, obtained 28 days after the second AZD1222 dose. These receptors all stem from an adult who received the AZD1222 COVID-19 vaccine.

This sequence joins TRBV27 and TRBJ2-2; 7 bases align to TRBD1. The V and J ends lost 3 bases and 7 bases, in that order; junction bases with no gene match: 11. This CDR3 spans 16 amino acids. Germline assignment: CDR1 MNHEY and CDR2 SMNVEV (reference sequence). The DNA of the CDR3 is TGTGCCAGCAGTTTCATTCGACAGGGTCTTGACGGGGAGCTGTTTTTT. The encoded protein is CASSFIRQGLDGELFF.

V usage is TRBV11-3 and J usage is TRBJ2-5; 12 nucleotides agree with TRBD2. There are 16 residues in the CDR3. V lost 3 bases and J lost 2; bases outside the gene matches: 4. Germline values: CDR1 SGHNT, CDR2 YENEEA. CDR3 sequence: CASSFTTSGGQETQYF. The CDR3 nucleotides read TGTGCCAGCAGCTTCACGACTAGCGGGGGACAAGAGACCCAGTACTTC.

The genes are TRBV4-2 and TRBJ2-2; D not certain. The CDR3 runs to 15 residues. In germline, CDR1 is LGHNA, CDR2 YNFKEQ. Trimming stripped 1 base from V and 6 bases from J, with 12 bases between. The CDR3, as DNA: TGTGCCAGCAGCCAAGTCGAGGCTTTCTCCGGGGAGCTGTTTTTT. This translates into CASSQVEAFSGELFF.

This clone showed up just a few times. This rearrangement joins TRBV6-5 to TRBJ2-7; D is uncertain. Germline lookup yields CDR1 MNHEY and CDR2 SVGAGI. The V end was cut by 6 bases, the J end by 0 bases, with 12 bases between. CDR3 length: 14 residues. The CDR3 loop reads CASSLSLSSYEQYF. CDR3 sequence (DNA): TGTGCCAGCAGCCTCTCCCTGAGCTCCTACGAGCAGTACTTC.

The chain is built from TRBV6-4 and TRBJ1-4; maybe TRBD1 (5 bases). The V gene's germline CDR1 is MRHNA and CDR2 SNTAGT. This CDR3 comprises 14 residues. The germline V and J ends were trimmed by 6 bases and 7 bases, with 15 bases remaining between them. The CDR3 DNA is TGTGCCAGCAGAACAGACAGTCACCTTGAAAAACTGTTTTTT. Translating it yields CASRTDSHLEKLFF.

The rearrangement links TRBV4-1 to TRBJ1-2; unclear D gene. The CDR3 contains 18 residues. V dropped 0 bases and J dropped 0 bases, with 17 bases sitting between them. Looked up from germline, CDR1 is MGHRA and CDR2 is YSYEKL. The CDR3 DNA is TGCGCCAGCAGCCAAGAAGGAACTGCCCGGAAGACTAACTATGGCTACACCTTC. Protein: CASSQEGTARKTNYGYTF.

The genes are TRBV14 and TRBJ2-1; TRBD1 matches at 10 bases. This CDR3 is built from 14 residues. Germline assignment: CDR1 SGHDN and CDR2 FVKESK. The J segment lost 4 bases and the V segment lost 4 bases, leaving 1 base of the junction unmatched. The CDR3: CASSRQGAYNEQFF. The CDR3 bases are TGTGCCAGCAGCCGACAGGGGGCGTACAATGAGCAGTTCTTC.

The V and J genes are TRBV4-2 and TRBJ1-2; 8 bases agree with TRBD1. The CDR3 totals 15 residues. V was pared by 4 bases and J by 0 bases, with 4 bases of the junction left unmatched. Germline CDR1 and CDR2: LGHNA and YNFKEQ. The DNA of the CDR3 is TGTGCCAGCAGCCCCGACAGGGGAACTAACTATGGCTACACCTTC. Its protein is CASSPDRGTNYGYTF.

The chain links TRBV29-1 to TRBJ2-5, with 7 bases aligning to TRBD2. Losses at the gene ends were 7 bases for V and 9 bases for J; bases not matched to a gene: 17. The CDR3 has 14 residues. The V gene's germline CDR1 is SQVTM and CDR2 ANQGSEA. The CDR3 spells CSAGGQSEGRAQYF. CDR3 nucleotide sequence: TGCAGCGCCGGCGGCCAGAGCGAGGGGAGGGCCCAGTACTTC.

The V and J genes are TRBV7-8 and TRBJ2-2; 8 bases are a match to TRBD1. V lost 2 bases, J lost 4 bases, and 3 bases stayed unmatched. CDR1 is SGHVS, CDR2 FQNEAQ, per germline. CDR3 length: 15 amino acids. CDR3 nucleotide sequence: TGTGCCAGCAGCTTACTGGACAGGGCCACCGGGGAGCTGTTTTTT. It specifies CASSLLDRATGELFF.

This chain joins TRBV6-1 and TRBJ1-5; D not certain. Germline V gene sequence: CDR1 MNHNS, CDR2 SASEGT. The CDR3 runs 16 residues. Trimming removed 0 bases from V and 0 bases from J, with 9 bases in between. CDR3: CASSEAGSYSNQPQHF. The DNA for the CDR3 is TGTGCCAGCAGTGAAGCTGGCAGTTATAGCAATCAGCCCCAGCATTTT.

This chain links TRBV4-3 with TRBJ1-2; TRBD1 is a possible D gene (6 bases). Trimming cost V 5 bases and J 6 bases, with 19 bases left between them. CDR1 is LGHNA, CDR2 YSLEER, per germline. This CDR3 is 15 amino acids long. CDR3 in DNA: TGCGCCAGCAGCGCCTCAAGTGTTGGGGGGCATGGCTACACCTTC. It is translated as CASSASSVGGHGYTF.

The V gene is TRBV7-9, the J gene TRBJ2-1, with TRBD2 as a possible D gene (6 bases). The germline V gene encodes CDR1 SEHNR and CDR2 FQNEAQ (reference sequence). V lost 0 bases and J lost 5, with 8 bases in between. The CDR3 extends over 14 amino acids. The CDR3 bases are TGTGCCAGCAGCTTAGCGCGGGACCACAATGAGCAGTTCTTC. Protein sequence: CASSLARDHNEQFF. The full variable domain, rest sourced from reference TRBV7-9 and TRBJ2-1, is DTGVSQNPRHKITKRGQNVTFRCDPISEHNRLYWYRQTLGQGPEFLTYFQNEAQLEKSRLLSDRFSAERPKGSFSTLEIQRTEQGDSAMYLCASSLARDHNEQFFGPGTRLTVL.

V is TRBV7-8 and J is TRBJ2-1; D may be TRBD2 (6 bases). CDR1 and CDR2 from the germline V gene are SGHVS and FQNEAQ. This CDR3 region has 13 residues. V was shortened by 1 base and J by 15 bases, with 16 bases between the two germline ends. Written as DNA, the CDR3 is TGTGCCAGCAGCTTAGAGACGGGAGCTGCGCCGTTCTTC. Translation gives CASSLETGAAPFF.

This clone was found a few times. V usage is TRBV4-3 and J usage is TRBJ1-1; TRBD1 is a possible D gene (5 bases). The CDR3 sequence is 16 residues long. Germline loops: CDR1 LGHNA, CDR2 YSLEER. V lost 0 bases and J 1 base, leaving 12 bases between the germline ends. The CDR3 spells CASSQDWKGTNTEAFF. The CDR3 region has the DNA TGCGCCAGCAGCCAAGATTGGAAGGGGACGAACACTGAAGCTTTCTTT.

The rearrangement links TRBV25-1 to TRBJ1-2; 8 bases are a match to TRBD1. Germline V gene lookup returns CDR1 MGHDK and CDR2 SYGVNS. Trimming at V came to 6 bases and at J to 5 bases, leaving 2 bases not matched to a gene. The CDR3 totals 12 residues. The CDR3 here is CASRTGGYGYTF. CDR3 DNA: TGTGCCAGCAGAACAGGGGGATATGGCTACACCTTC.

This chain connects TRBV19 to TRBJ1-1, with 8 bases lining up with TRBD1. Germline-derived CDR1 and CDR2 are LNHDA and SQIVND (reference sequence). The CDR3 extends over 14 amino acids. With 5 bases clipped from V and 4 bases from J, the junction kept 6 bases outside the gene matches. The CDR3 spells CASSVGQGVTEAFF. In DNA, the CDR3 is TGTGCCAGTAGTGTTGGACAGGGAGTCACTGAAGCTTTCTTT.

This clone has a handful of counts. This chain's CDR3 is CASSRGEYEQYF. CDR3 DNA: TGTGCCAGCAGCCGGGGGGAATACGAGCAGTACTTC. The genes are TRBV7-9 and TRBJ2-7; 7 bases line up with TRBD2. Trimming took 5 bases from V and 4 from J; bases not matched to a gene: 2. The CDR3 length is 12 residues. Per germline, CDR1 SEHNR and CDR2 FQNEAQ (reference sequence).